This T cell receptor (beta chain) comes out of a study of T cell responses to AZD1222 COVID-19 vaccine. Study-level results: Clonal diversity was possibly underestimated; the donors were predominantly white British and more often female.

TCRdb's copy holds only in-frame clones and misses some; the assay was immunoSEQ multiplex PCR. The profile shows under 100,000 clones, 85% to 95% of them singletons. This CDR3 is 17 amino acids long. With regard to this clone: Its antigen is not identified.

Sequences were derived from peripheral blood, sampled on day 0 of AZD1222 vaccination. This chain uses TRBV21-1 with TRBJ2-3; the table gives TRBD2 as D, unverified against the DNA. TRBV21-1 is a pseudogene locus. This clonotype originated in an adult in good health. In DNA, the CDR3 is TGTGCCAGCAGCACAGACCGGACTAGCGGGGGGGCAGATACGCAGTATTTT. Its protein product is CASSTDRTSGGADTQYF.